This paragraph reports one TCR beta chain. Other nucleotide sequences in the sample specify the same CDR3. TCRdb's copy holds only in-frame clones and misses some; the assay was immunoSEQ multiplex PCR. The table records about half a million clones, 80% to 90% of them present only once. This entry is derived from a study of blood T cell repertoires in COVID-19. As for the study in general: Whether acute or convalescent, the COVID-19 samples came from the United States, Italy and Spain. PBMCs, B-cell-depleted T cells, or T cells provided the cDNA or gDNA that made up the material.

The CDR3 length is 14 residues. Germline CDR1 and CDR2: SNHLY and FYNNEI. J gave up 5 bases and V 7 bases, and 8 bases lay outside the gene matches. The study recruited people aged 18 to 89 years across approximately 24 US areas. Symptom resolution, clearance, or two negative PCRs marked the recovered donors of Cohort 3. The source material was PBMCs or T cells enriched from blood (not recorded which). The origin of this receptor is a woman aged 55-69 years who had recovered from COVID-19. The chain employs TRBV2 and TRBJ2-3, with 8 nucleotides matching TRBD1. This CDR3 is CASNRDRMGDTQYF. DNA for the CDR3: TGTGCCAGCAACCGGGACAGGATGGGAGATACGCAGTATTTT.